The clone carrying this T cell receptor (beta chain) was seen many times. The library targeted TCRbeta and was prepared with unique molecular identifiers. One entry per CDR3 protein, called by TCRdb with MiXCR from the PCR reads. The profile shows about 610,000 distinct CDR3 sequences, 10% of them singletons. These data belong to a study of T-cell reconstitution after alpha-beta-depleted transplantation in children. This CDR3 has 13 residues. V lost 6 bases to trimming and J lost 5 bases, with 14 bases between them. Sequencing used PBMCs from the stem cell graft donor, obtained from the stem cell graft. The clonotype was recovered from a human donor who donated a stem cell graft to a child with acute myeloid leukemia. V and J are TRBV12-3 or TRBV12-4 and TRBJ2-7; D remains unclear. This CDR3 is CASSPPRFHEQYF. CDR3 DNA: TGTGCCAGCAGCCCGCCCCGGTTCCACGAGCAGTACTTC.